Listed here are 2 T cell receptor beta chains from one sample, sequenced in a study of OX40 agonist ivuxolimab in advanced cancers. Some clones are missing from TCRdb's copy, which holds only in-frame ones; the method was immunoSEQ multiplex PCR. The sample holds roughly 65,000 clones; just over 85% are singletons and the top ten take approximately 0.86%. The material was CD4+ or CD8+ T cells sorted from blood, obtained in a trial of the OX40 agonist ivuxolimab. The source of these receptors is an adult with an advanced solid tumor such as melanoma, head and neck, liver or kidney cancer.

The chain joins TRBV7-3 to TRBJ2-5; the match to TRBD2 covers 8 bases. Germline V lookup: CDR1 SGHTA, CDR2 FQGTGA. Trimming removed 4 bases from V and 3 bases from J; junction bases left unmatched: 4. The CDR3 sequence is 14 residues long. The CDR3: CASSSGTSKETQYF. CDR3 nucleotide sequence: TGTGCCAGCAGCTCGGGGACTAGTAAAGAGACCCAGTACTTC.

The chain combines TRBV5-4 with TRBJ2-1; 12 positions agree with TRBD2. V dropped 4 bases and J dropped 10; count of bases not matched to a gene: 6. In germline, CDR1 is SGHNT, CDR2 YYREEE (reference sequence). The CDR3 extends over 14 amino acids. The CDR3 spells CASSPSGGAGEQFF. In DNA, the CDR3 is TGTGCCAGCAGCCCTAGCGGGGGGGCGGGGGAGCAGTTCTTC.